This note documents a single T cell receptor beta chain sequence. Its specificity is not known. From germline, CDR1 is LGHNA and CDR2 YNFKEQ. The CDR3 consists of 15 residues. UMI-tagged 5'RACE template switching yielded the TCR beta cDNA. TCRdb reprocessed the 5' RACE reads; each CDR3 protein has one entry and no DNA is given. Found here are about 150,000 distinct CDR3 sequences; the top ten clones hold 20%. These data come from a study of T cells expressing NK-cell markers. Whole-study results and caveats: In a handful of donors, these clonotypes also led the CD3+CD56-NKG2C+ fraction. The study left the HCMV specificity of expanded NKG2C+ T cell clones unresolved. Among CD8+ T cells from about 6 donors, dominant NKG2C+ clonotypes accounted for about 1.0-7.0%.

The sequence derives from a man aged 18-70 years in good health. The rearrangement uses TRBV4-2 and TRBJ1-3; TCRdb picks TRBD1, but there is no DNA to check that call. Sequenced sample: blood T cells: a sorted CD56 or NKG2C T cell subset, CD4+ or CD8+ T cells, or bulk PBMC T cells (not recorded which). The CDR3 is CASSQTGTSGNTIYF.